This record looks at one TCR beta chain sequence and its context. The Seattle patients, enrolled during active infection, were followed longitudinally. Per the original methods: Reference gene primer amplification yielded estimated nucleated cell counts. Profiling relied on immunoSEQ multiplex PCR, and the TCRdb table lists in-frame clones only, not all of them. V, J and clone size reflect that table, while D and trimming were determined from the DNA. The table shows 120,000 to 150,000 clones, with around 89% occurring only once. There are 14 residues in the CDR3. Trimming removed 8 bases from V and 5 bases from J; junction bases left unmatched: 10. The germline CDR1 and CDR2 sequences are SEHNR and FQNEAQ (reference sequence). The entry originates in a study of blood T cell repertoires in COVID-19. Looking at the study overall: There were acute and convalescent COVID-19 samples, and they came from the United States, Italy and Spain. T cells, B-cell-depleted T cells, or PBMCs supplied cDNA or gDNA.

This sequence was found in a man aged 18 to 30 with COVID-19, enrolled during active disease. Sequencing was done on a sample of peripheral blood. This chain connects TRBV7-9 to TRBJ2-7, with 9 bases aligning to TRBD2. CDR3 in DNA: TGTGCCAGCGGCCATAGCGGGAGAGTTCACGAGCAGTACTTC. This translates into CASGHSGRVHEQYF.